These 7 T cell receptor beta chains came from one sample sequenced in a study of blood T cell repertoires in COVID-19. Using immunoSEQ multiplex PCR, the repertoire was profiled, and TCRdb retains in-frame clones only, with some absent. This table holds tens of thousands of clones, roughly 83% found once. Sequencing was performed on peripheral blood. The receptors stem from a human donor in a cohort sampled during active COVID-19.

The chain has TRBV5-5 and TRBJ2-7; D might be TRBD1 (6 bases). Germline V gene lookup returns CDR1 SGHKS and CDR2 YYEKEE (reference sequence). The CDR3 loop spans 13 amino acids. Trimming took off 4 bases at V and 9 bases at J, with 17 bases between the two ends. The CDR3 bases are TGTGCCAGCAGCCCGGACTTATCAGGGGCGCAGTACTTC. It yields the protein CASSPDLSGAQYF.

The rearrangement links TRBV7-9 to TRBJ2-5, with 9 bases matching TRBD2. V gave up 3 bases and J gave up 3 bases; unmatched junction bases: 5. Germline CDR1 SEHNR, CDR2 FQNEAQ (reference sequence). This CDR3 contains 15 residues. The CDR3 DNA is TGTGCCAGCAGCTTGGCTAGCGGGGTCAAAGAGACCCAGTACTTC. It translates to CASSLASGVKETQYF.

This sequence joins TRBV6-2 or TRBV6-3 and TRBJ2-1; 8 nucleotides align to TRBD1. V shed 4 bases and J 6 bases; nucleotides not matched to a gene: 2. Germline V CDR1 and CDR2: MNHEY, SVGEGT. This CDR3 spans 13 amino acids. The CDR3 spells CASSWDRFNEQFF. DNA of the CDR3: TGTGCCAGCAGTTGGGACAGGTTCAATGAGCAGTTCTTC.

The chain couples TRBV28 to TRBJ1-5, with 9 nucleotides matching TRBD1. The CDR3 runs to 15 residues. Trimming cost V 6 bases and J 1 base; bases outside gene matches: 4. The germline gives CDR1 MDHEN, CDR2 SYDVKM. The CDR3 coding sequence is TGTGCCAGCAGCTACAGGGGGCGAAGCAATCAGCCCCAGCATTTT. It translates to CASSYRGRSNQPQHF.

The chain has TRBV16 and TRBJ1-5, with a possible D match to TRBD1 (6 bases). The CDR3 loop spans 14 amino acids. V was trimmed by 2 bases and J by 1 base, leaving 6 bases between them. Germline loops: CDR1 KGHSY, CDR2 FQNENV. The CDR3 nucleotides read TGTGCCAGCAGCCAACAGGGGAGCAATCAGCCCCAGCATTTT. Translated: CASSQQGSNQPQHF.

This clone has a handful of counts. The rearrangement uses TRBV7-3 and TRBJ2-3; maybe TRBD2 (6 bases). Trimming removed 2 bases at V and 2 bases at J, with 14 bases between. The germline gives CDR1 SGHTA, CDR2 FQGTGA. The CDR3 extends over 16 amino acids. As DNA, the CDR3 is TGTGCCAGCAGCTTACAATCCAGCGGGTTCACAGATACGCAGTATTTT. This sequence encodes CASSLQSSGFTDTQYF.

The J gene is TRBJ2-7, the V gene TRBV28; 10 bases agree with TRBD2. With V trimmed by 6 bases and J by 3 bases, 8 bases remained unmatched. The CDR3 spans 15 residues. Germline CDR1 reads MDHEN; CDR2 reads SYDVKM. The chain's CDR3 is CASSPVLAGDYEQYF. CDR3 DNA: TGTGCCAGCAGCCCCGTGCTAGCGGGAGACTACGAGCAGTACTTC.